The next 13 T cell receptor beta chains were all read from a single sample in a study of OX40 agonist ivuxolimab in advanced cancers. Using immunoSEQ multiplex PCR, the repertoire was profiled, and TCRdb retains in-frame clones only, with some absent. The sample consists of 35,000 to 45,000 clones, about 82% of them appearing once. Sequenced material: CD4+ or CD8+ T cells sorted from blood, taken in a trial of the OX40 agonist ivuxolimab. These receptors were taken from an adult with an advanced solid tumor such as melanoma, head and neck, liver or kidney cancer.

This sequence joins TRBV28 and TRBJ2-4; D might be TRBD1 (6 bases). Per germline, CDR1 MDHEN and CDR2 SYDVKM. V lost 7 bases and J lost 3, with 13 bases in between. The CDR3 length is 14 residues. The CDR3 region is CASTYRVLKNIQYF. Written as DNA, the CDR3 is TGTGCCAGCACCTACAGGGTTCTCAAAAACATTCAGTACTTC.

The genes are TRBV28 and TRBJ2-7; tentative D call: TRBD1 (6 bases). Trimming shortened V by 6 bases and J by 3 bases, and 12 bases separated the two germline ends. This CDR3 has 13 residues. Germline lookup yields CDR1 MDHEN and CDR2 SYDVKM. The CDR3 DNA reads as TGTGCCAGCAGACGGGACACAGGCTACGAGCAGTACGTC. It specifies CASRRDTGYEQYV.

The chain carries TRBV28 and TRBJ1-2, with D perhaps TRBD1 (5 bases). CDR1 and CDR2 from the germline V gene are MDHEN and SYDVKM. This CDR3 is built from 12 residues. V was cut by 9 bases and J by 2 bases, with 10 bases left in between. CDR3 in DNA: TGTGCCAGTTTCAGGGTGAACTATGGCTACACCTTC. This sequence encodes CASFRVNYGYTF.

The V call is TRBV5-5, the J call TRBJ1-4; 7 nucleotides agree with TRBD1. CDR1 and CDR2 from the germline V gene are SGHKS and YYEKEE (reference sequence). The CDR3 runs to 18 residues. Trimming at V came to 2 bases and at J to 0 bases, leaving 10 bases not matched to a gene. The CDR3 loop reads CASSLNPGTAATNEKLFF. The CDR3 nucleotides are TGTGCCAGCAGCTTAAATCCCGGGACAGCCGCAACTAATGAAAAACTGTTTTTT.

This rearrangement joins TRBV5-8 to TRBJ2-1; maybe TRBD1 (5 bases). This CDR3 region has 14 residues. The germline V and J ends were trimmed by 3 bases and 3 bases, with 10 bases remaining between them. CDR1 is SGHTS and CDR2 is YDEGEE in the germline V gene. CDR3 nucleotide sequence: TGTGCCAGCAGCTCATTGGGGCTCTACAATGAGCAGTTCTTC. Translating gives CASSSLGLYNEQFF. Supplemented by reference TRBV5-8 and TRBJ2-1, the full variable domain reads EAGVTQSPTHLIKTRGQQATLRCSPISGHTSVYWYQQALGLGLQFLLWYDEGEERNRGNFPPRFSGRQFPNYSSELNVNALELEDSALYLCASSSLGLYNEQFFGPGTRLTVL.

Only a few counts were recorded for this clone. The same CDR3 is also encoded by other DNA sequences in this sample. V gene TRBV11-3 combines with J gene TRBJ2-1, with D perhaps TRBD1 (5 bases). Trimming removed 5 bases at V and 5 bases at J, with 19 bases between. In germline, CDR1 is SGHNT, CDR2 YENEEA. The CDR3 contains 16 residues. CDR3 nucleotide sequence: TGTGCCAGCAGCCTCCACGCTTGGGGCGGAAACAATGAGCAGTTCTTC. Translated, it gives CASSLHAWGGNNEQFF.

The V and J genes are TRBV28 and TRBJ1-2; no clear D. Trimming shortened V by 2 bases and J by 2 bases, and 6 bases separated the two germline ends. Germline values: CDR1 MDHEN, CDR2 SYDVKM. The CDR3 extends over 13 amino acids. The CDR3 sequence: CASSLSQNYGYTF. The CDR3, as DNA: TGTGCCAGCAGTTTAAGTCAAAACTATGGCTACACCTTC.

The genes are TRBV7-3 and TRBJ1-6; D possibly corresponds to TRBD1 (5 bases). The V gene lost 3 bases and the J gene lost 9 bases, with 18 bases spanning the gap. Germline V gene data show CDR1 as SGHTA and CDR2 as FQGTGA. The CDR3 contains 16 residues. DNA for the CDR3: TGTGCCAGCAGCTTCTCGGGTTCGGACATCACTTCACCCCTCCACTTT. Residues: CASSFSGSDITSPLHF.

This clone was observed once. J is TRBJ2-7 and V is TRBV11-2; D may be TRBD1 (8 bases). CDR1 is SGHAT and CDR2 is FQNNGV in the germline V gene. The CDR3 consists of 16 residues. Trimming shortened V by 5 bases and J by 4 bases, and 21 bases separated the two germline ends. This CDR3 is CASSPSGTGTRYEQYV. Here the CDR3 DNA reads TGTGCCAGCAGCCCGAGCGGGACAGGTACCCGGTACGAGCAGTACGTC.

This chain links TRBV7-8 with TRBJ2-6; tentatively, D is TRBD1 (5 bases). There are 15 residues in the CDR3. Germline CDR1 and CDR2: SGHVS and FQNEAQ. V gave up 1 base and J gave up 2 bases, with 6 bases separating them. CDR3 loop: CASSLEGTGANVLTF. As DNA, the CDR3 is TGTGCCAGCAGCTTAGAGGGGACTGGGGCCAACGTCCTGACTTTC.

The V and J genes are TRBV21-1 and TRBJ1-1. TRBV21-1 is annotated as a pseudogene. This CDR3 has 16 residues. The CDR3 sequence is CASSKFLRGGNTEAFF. The DNA of the CDR3 is TGTGCCAGCAGCAAATTTTTGAGGGGGGGGAACACTGAAGCTTTCTTT.

The chain joins TRBV2 to TRBJ1-2, with 10 bases lining up with TRBD1. The V and J ends lost 2 bases and 5 bases, in that order; junction bases with no gene match: 8. Germline CDR1 reads SNHLY; CDR2 reads FYNNEI. The CDR3 sequence is 16 residues long. The CDR3, as DNA: TGTGCCAGCAGTGAAAGGACAGGGGGATCCAGTTATGGCTACACCTTC. Encoded protein: CASSERTGGSSYGYTF.

This clone has a handful of counts. This chain joins TRBV28 and TRBJ2-4; 9 bases are shared with TRBD2. J was trimmed by 15 bases and V by 2 bases; bases with no gene match: 14. CDR3 length: 15 amino acids. Germline CDR1 is MDHEN and CDR2 is SYDVKM. CDR3 sequence reads: CASSLARGSGGLRYF. The CDR3 DNA reads TGTGCCAGCAGTTTAGCCAGGGGTAGCGGGGGCCTCCGGTACTTC.